The 31 T cell receptor beta chains below all came from one sample that was sequenced in a study of blood T cell repertoires in COVID-19. Generated by immunoSEQ multiplex PCR, the TCRdb table keeps only in-frame clones and is missing some. The table shows 200,000 to 300,000 clones, with 80% to 90% occurring only once. The sample consisted of peripheral blood. These receptor sequences come from a man aged 45-65 years with acute or convalescent COVID-19.

This clone showed up just a few times. V and J are TRBV3-1 (or the pseudogene TRBV3-2) and TRBJ1-2; unclear D gene. CDR3 length: 15 residues. Germline V gene lookup returns CDR1 LGHDT and CDR2 YNNKEL (reference sequence). The V and J ends lost 3 bases and 8 bases respectively, with 19 bases between them. As DNA, the CDR3 is TGTGCCAGCAGCCACGTAGTCGTAGCACCGAGGGGCTACACCTTC. The encoded protein is CASSHVVVAPRGYTF.

CDR3 sequence reads: CASKPRVGSNYGYTF. CDR3 nucleotide sequence: TGTGCCAGCAAGCCCAGGGTCGGGTCCAACTATGGCTACACCTTC. J is TRBJ1-2 and V is TRBV2; D perhaps matches TRBD1 (5 bases). The germline V and J ends were trimmed by 7 bases and 2 bases, with 17 bases remaining between them. The germline V gene encodes CDR1 SNHLY and CDR2 FYNNEI. CDR3 size: 15 residues.

The chain carries TRBV7-8 and TRBJ2-1; 9 bases line up with TRBD2. Germline assignment: CDR1 SGHVS and CDR2 FQNEAQ. CDR3 length equals 20 residues. With 4 bases clipped from V and 2 bases from J, the junction kept 18 bases outside the gene matches. The CDR3 bases are TGTGCCAGCAGCTCCCTCTTGACCCAGCGGGAGGACCTAACCTACAATGAGCAGTTCTTC. This sequence encodes CASSSLLTQREDLTYNEQFF.

The chain carries TRBV6-5 and TRBJ2-1; 11 bases match TRBD1. In germline, CDR1 is MNHEY, CDR2 SVGAGI. The length of the CDR3 is 15 residues. Trimming removed 7 bases from V and 6 bases from J; junction bases left unmatched: 8. The CDR3 here is CASILEGTGGNEQFF. In DNA form, the CDR3 reads TGTGCCAGCATCCTAGAAGGGACAGGGGGCAATGAGCAGTTCTTC.

CDR3 residues: CASSATGTGFHEQYF. In DNA, the CDR3 is TGCGCCAGCAGCGCGACCGGGACAGGGTTCCACGAGCAGTACTTC. J is TRBJ2-7 and V is TRBV4-1; 9 bases align to TRBD1. Germline lookup yields CDR1 MGHRA and CDR2 YSYEKL. Trimming removed 5 bases from V and 5 bases from J; junction bases left unmatched: 10. This CDR3 contains 15 residues.

The rearrangement uses TRBV5-1 and TRBJ2-7; TRBD1 aligns across 8 bases. Looked up from germline, CDR1 is SGHRS and CDR2 is YFSETQ. This CDR3 has 13 amino acids. V gave up 4 bases and J gave up 4 bases; unmatched junction bases: 4. CDR3 residues: CASSQGAGYEQYF. CDR3 in DNA: TGCGCCAGCAGCCAGGGGGCCGGGTACGAGCAGTACTTC.

The rearrangement links TRBV12-5 to TRBJ1-1; 7 nucleotides match TRBD1. CDR3 length: 14 amino acids. Looked up from germline, CDR1 is LGHNT and CDR2 is FRNRAP. Trimming cost V 1 base and J 1 base; bases outside gene matches: 0. Written as DNA, the CDR3 is TGTGCTAGTGGTTTGGGACAGGGGAACACTGAAGCTTTCTTT. This encodes CASGLGQGNTEAFF.

This clone was seen only a few times. This chain connects TRBV11-1 to TRBJ2-1; 12 bases fit TRBD2. Germline trimming cut 7 bases from V and 6 bases from J; bases unmatched to any gene: 7. This CDR3 is 15 amino acids long. Germline V gene data show CDR1 as SGHAT and CDR2 as FQDESV (reference sequence). This CDR3 is CASTPSGRAGNEQFF. CDR3 coding DNA: TGTGCCAGCACGCCTAGCGGGAGGGCCGGCAATGAGCAGTTCTTC.

The rearrangement uses TRBV5-1 and TRBJ2-2, with a tentative D call TRBD2 (5 bases). Trimming removed 5 bases from V and 3 bases from J, with 14 bases in between. The CDR3 extends over 15 amino acids. The germline gives CDR1 SGHRS, CDR2 YFSETQ. The chain's CDR3 is CASSPPPGDTGELFF. CDR3 DNA: TGCGCCAGCAGTCCCCCCCCCGGGGACACCGGGGAGCTGTTTTTT.

The chain carries TRBV24-1 and TRBJ2-1; D not resolved. Germline loops: CDR1 KGHDR, CDR2 SFDVKD. The CDR3 contains 13 residues. Trimming cost V 5 bases and J 8 bases, with 12 bases left between them. The CDR3 loop reads CATSGVSGDEQFF. CDR3 nucleotide sequence: TGTGCCACCAGTGGAGTGTCTGGTGATGAGCAGTTCTTC.

The rearrangement uses TRBV11-2 and TRBJ2-3, with a tentative D call TRBD2 (5 bases). This CDR3 comprises 15 residues. V was shortened by 2 bases and J by 5 bases, with 14 bases between the two germline ends. The V gene's germline CDR1 is SGHAT and CDR2 FQNNGV. The CDR3, as DNA: TGTGCCAGCAGCTTATATGCGGCAGCGGTAGATACGCAGTATTTT. This codes for CASSLYAAAVDTQYF.

V is TRBV12-5 and J is TRBJ2-1; TRBD2 aligns across 8 bases. The germline V gene encodes CDR1 LGHNT and CDR2 FRNRAP. Trimming at V came to 5 bases and at J to 5 bases, leaving 26 bases not matched to a gene. This CDR3 has 21 residues. The CDR3 spells CASGPPRGGWLAGLPNNEQFF. DNA of the CDR3: TGTGCTAGTGGTCCCCCCCGGGGGGGTTGGCTAGCGGGCCTCCCTAACAATGAGCAGTTCTTC.

This chain joins TRBV28 and TRBJ2-4; TRBD1 agrees at 10 bases. Germline V gene sequence: CDR1 MDHEN, CDR2 SYDVKM. This CDR3 comprises 16 residues. V lost 6 bases to trimming and J lost 7 bases; unmatched junction nucleotides: 12. CDR3 residues: CASRHRGEGQGNIQYF. CDR3 sequence (DNA): TGTGCCAGCAGACACAGAGGAGAGGGACAGGGGAACATTCAGTACTTC.

The CDR3 nucleotides read TGTGCCAGCAGCCCAACTAGCGGACCTGATCAGGAGCAGTACTTC. This translates into CASSPTSGPDQEQYF. The genes are TRBV7-9 and TRBJ2-7; the match to TRBD2 covers 8 bases. The CDR3 contains 15 residues. Germline assignment: CDR1 SEHNR and CDR2 FQNEAQ (reference sequence). With 5 bases clipped from V and 7 bases from J, the junction kept 13 bases outside the gene matches.

The chain links TRBV30 to TRBJ1-2; D gene ambiguous. V shed 2 bases and J shed 10 bases, with 20 bases lying between them. The germline gives CDR1 GTSNPN, CDR2 SVGIG (reference sequence). CDR3 length: 14 residues. CDR3 loop: CAWSSGGQPTIYTF. In nucleotides, the CDR3 is TGTGCCTGGAGTAGTGGCGGCCAACCTACTATCTACACCTTC.

The chain recombines TRBV28 with TRBJ2-1, with TRBD2 matching 12 bases. Trimming removed 3 bases from V and 8 bases from J; junction bases left unmatched: 8. This CDR3 spans 16 amino acids. In germline, CDR1 is MDHEN, CDR2 SYDVKM. CDR3 coding DNA: TGTGCCAGCAGTTTTCCTAGCGGGAGGGCCAGGGATGAGCAGTTCTTC. Translation gives CASSFPSGRARDEQFF.

This sequence joins TRBV11-3 and TRBJ1-4; 7 bases line up with TRBD1. Germline V gene data show CDR1 as SGHNT and CDR2 as YENEEA. The trim removed 5 bases at V and 7 bases at J, leaving 10 bases unmatched. The CDR3 runs to 15 residues. The CDR3 spells CASSVGGQGVEKLFF. As DNA, the CDR3 is TGTGCCAGCAGCGTAGGCGGCCAGGGGGTTGAAAAACTGTTTTTT.

The chain joins TRBV9 to TRBJ2-1, with D possibly TRBD1 on 6 matching bases. The CDR3 length is 14 residues. The V and J ends lost 0 bases and 4 bases respectively, with 8 bases between them. Germline lookup yields CDR1 SGDLS and CDR2 YYNGEE. CDR3 DNA: TGTGCCAGCAGCGTAGGGGACACATACAATGAGCAGTTCTTC. This translates into CASSVGDTYNEQFF.

The V gene is TRBV3-1 (or the pseudogene TRBV3-2), the J gene TRBJ1-2; D perhaps matches TRBD1 (5 bases). Trimming removed 1 base at V and 2 bases at J, with 14 bases between. Germline assignment: CDR1 LGHDT and CDR2 YNNKEL (reference sequence). The CDR3 has 16 amino acids. CDR3 sequence: CASSQGRAGHNYGYTF. CDR3 DNA sequence: TGTGCCAGCAGCCAAGGTAGGGCAGGACACAACTATGGCTACACCTTC.

This clone was counted only a few times. This chain connects TRBV2 to TRBJ1-6; tentatively, D is TRBD1 (5 bases). The germline CDR1 and CDR2 sequences are SNHLY and FYNNEI. The CDR3 consists of 15 residues. V gave up 1 base and J gave up 6 bases, with 10 bases separating them. The CDR3 protein is CASSEVVQANSPLHF. CDR3 DNA: TGTGCCAGCAGTGAAGTAGTACAGGCTAATTCACCCCTCCACTTT.

V gene TRBV24-1 combines with J gene TRBJ2-7; TRBD1 is a possible D gene (7 bases). The germline V and J ends were trimmed by 7 bases and 2 bases, with 11 bases remaining between them. The CDR3 is 13 amino acids. Germline V lookup: CDR1 KGHDR, CDR2 SFDVKD. The CDR3 DNA is TGTGCCACCAGCGGGGGACAGACCTACGAGCAGTACTTC. It translates to CATSGGQTYEQYF.

V gene TRBV7-8 combines with J gene TRBJ1-1; D is unresolved. V lost 5 bases and J lost 1, with 11 bases in between. CDR3 size: 14 residues. Germline lookup yields CDR1 SGHVS and CDR2 FQNEAQ. The CDR3 is CASSRTLWNTEAFF. Here the CDR3 DNA reads TGTGCCAGCAGCCGAACCCTATGGAACACTGAAGCTTTCTTT.

The chain recombines TRBV2 with TRBJ2-2, with D perhaps TRBD1 (6 bases). The CDR3 consists of 13 residues. Germline values: CDR1 SNHLY, CDR2 FYNNEI. Trimming left V 4 bases short and J 8 bases short, with 11 bases between. DNA for the CDR3: TGTGCCAGCAGTGGGGACACAGGAGGGGAGCTGTTTTTT. Its translation is CASSGDTGGELFF.

This chain links TRBV2 with TRBJ1-2; 7 positions match TRBD1. V shed 9 bases, J shed 4 bases, and the junction held 8 bases outside the gene matches. The CDR3 loop spans 13 amino acids. Germline CDR1 SNHLY, CDR2 FYNNEI. This CDR3 is CARQTGRGYGYTF. CDR3 nucleotide sequence: TGTGCCAGACAGACAGGGAGAGGCTATGGCTACACCTTC.

This chain uses TRBV6-1 with TRBJ2-1; 7 bases are a match to TRBD2. Germline V lookup: CDR1 MNHNS, CDR2 SASEGT. V lost 2 bases to trimming and J lost 3 bases; unmatched junction nucleotides: 7. This CDR3 comprises 16 residues. In DNA, the CDR3 is TGTGCCAGCAGTGAACTCTGGGAGGGGAGCTACAATGAGCAGTTCTTC. Translating gives CASSELWEGSYNEQFF.

This chain uses TRBV2 with TRBJ1-4, with D possibly being TRBD1 (6 bases). The length of the CDR3 is 15 residues. CDR1 is SNHLY and CDR2 is FYNNEI in the germline V gene. V was clipped by 2 bases and J by 7 bases, with 14 bases between them. The CDR3 spells CASSETQGWGEKLFF. CDR3 sequence (DNA): TGTGCCAGCAGTGAAACCCAGGGGTGGGGTGAAAAACTGTTTTTT.

CDR3 protein: CASSLVQAVSYGYTF. Written as DNA, the CDR3 is TGTGCCAGCAGCTTGGTCCAGGCAGTATCCTATGGCTACACCTTC. The genes are TRBV5-6 and TRBJ1-2; D gene unclear. The V end was cut by 0 bases, the J end by 4 bases, with 13 bases between. The CDR3 contains 15 residues. CDR1 SGHDT and CDR2 YYEEEE come from the germline V gene.

The genes are TRBV19 and TRBJ2-1, with 7 bases that match TRBD2. This CDR3 comprises 14 residues. The J segment lost 10 bases and the V segment lost 1 base, leaving 7 bases of the junction unmatched. Germline CDR1 LNHDA, CDR2 SQIVND (reference sequence). CDR3 amino acids: CASSIGEGPLEQFF. The CDR3 DNA sequence: TGTGCCAGTAGTATAGGGGAGGGGCCTCTGGAGCAGTTCTTC. Full variable domain (missing parts from reference TRBV19 and TRBJ2-1): DGGITQSPKYLFRKEGQNVTLSCEQNLNHDAMYWYRQDPGQGLRLIYYSQIVNDFQKGDIAEGYSVSREKKESFPLTVTSAQKNPTAFYLCASSIGEGPLEQFFGPGTRLTVL.

The V call is TRBV7-9, the J call TRBJ2-1; 14 bases fit TRBD2. This CDR3 comprises 17 residues. Trimming removed 1 base from V and 5 bases from J; junction bases left unmatched: 4. From germline, CDR1 is SEHNR and CDR2 FQNEAQ (reference sequence). The CDR3 DNA is TGTGCCAGCAGCTTAGTAGGACTAGCGGGGGGTAACAATGAGCAGTTCTTC. This encodes CASSLVGLAGGNNEQFF. Looking up the rest from reference TRBV7-9 and TRBJ2-1 gives the full variable domain: DTGVSQNPRHKITKRGQNVTFRCDPISEHNRLYWYRQTLGQGPEFLTYFQNEAQLEKSRLLSDRFSAERPKGSFSTLEIQRTEQGDSAMYLCASSLVGLAGGNNEQFFGPGTRLTVL.

This chain joins TRBV27 and TRBJ1-4; D possibly corresponds to TRBD1 (5 bases). From germline, CDR1 is MNHEY and CDR2 SMNVEV (reference sequence). With 6 bases removed from V and 8 bases from J, the gap between germline ends came to 22 bases. CDR3 length: 16 residues. The CDR3 region has the DNA TGTGCCAGCAGCGAGATTCTCCGGGCCGGGGGAGAAAAACTGTTTTTT. This gives the protein CASSEILRAGGEKLFF.

The J gene is TRBJ2-1, the V gene TRBV28, with TRBD1 as a possible D gene (6 bases). Germline lookup yields CDR1 MDHEN and CDR2 SYDVKM. With 6 bases removed from V and 5 bases from J, the gap between germline ends came to 8 bases. The CDR3 runs 12 residues. CDR3 DNA sequence: TGTGCCAGCAGAGGGACACACAATGAGCAGTTCTTC. This sequence encodes CASRGTHNEQFF.